This record looks at one T cell receptor (beta chain) sequence and its context. Its target is unknown. These data originate in a study of cytomegalovirus exposure and HLA in healthy donors. Overall study context: A preliminary data release comprised 80 million to 95 million unique TCRs obtained from HLA-typed donors. For the approximately 420 genotyped donors, about 81% fell within the Caucasian-associated ancestry cluster. Regarding the study as a whole: Among CMV-associated TCR beta chains, most appeared HLA-restricted in a later analysis. Solely CMV serostatus was available to characterize immune exposure.

The CDR3 runs to 11 residues. From germline, CDR1 is SNHLY and CDR2 FYNNEI. Trimming left V 7 bases short and J 4 bases short, with 6 bases between. The PCR contained 60 Vbeta and 13 Jbeta primers. The method was immunoSEQ multiplex PCR; TCRdb's version includes in-frame clones alone and lacks a portion of them. Of roughly 100,000 clones in the sample, almost 80% were seen once. This clonotype originated in a man in his fifties in good health and CMV-seropositive. The rearrangement links TRBV2 to TRBJ2-3; D ambiguous. Sequencing was carried out using PBMCs. The CDR3 sequence is CASNAADTQYF. CDR3 sequence (DNA): TGTGCCAGCAATGCGGCAGATACGCAGTATTTT.